Each of the 17 T cell receptor beta chains below was sequenced from the same sample in a study of technical replicates of blood from several donors. Using immunoSEQ multiplex PCR, the repertoire was profiled, and TCRdb retains in-frame clones only, with some absent. This repertoire shows roughly 11,000 clones, 93% found once; its top ten account for 9.1%. The sequenced material came from PBMCs. These receptors originate from a human donor in good health.

This clone was seen just once. V is TRBV19 and J is TRBJ2-2; TRBD2 matches 10 bases. The CDR3 extends over 16 amino acids. J was trimmed by 5 bases and V by 6 bases; bases with no gene match: 9. Germline V lookup: CDR1 LNHDA, CDR2 SQIVND (reference sequence). CDR3 amino acids: CASRDLAGAVTGELFF. CDR3 DNA sequence: TGTGCCAGTAGAGATCTAGCGGGAGCGGTAACCGGGGAGCTGTTTTTT.

This chain uses TRBV30 with TRBJ1-2, with 7 bases matching TRBD1. The CDR3 runs 12 residues. Per the germline V gene, CDR1 is GTSNPN and CDR2 is SVGIG (reference sequence). The trim removed 4 bases at V and 4 bases at J, leaving 3 bases unmatched. In DNA form, the CDR3 reads TGTGCCTGGACTGGACAGGTCTATGGCTACACCTTC. This encodes CAWTGQVYGYTF.

The chain is built from TRBV11-2 and TRBJ2-7, with D perhaps TRBD2 (5 bases). Trimming took off 1 base at V and 0 bases at J, with 10 bases between the two ends. Germline loops: CDR1 SGHAT, CDR2 FQNNGV. CDR3 size: 15 residues. Here the CDR3 reads CASSLASWSSYEQYF. The CDR3 coding sequence is TGTGCCAGCAGCTTAGCTAGCTGGAGCTCCTACGAGCAGTACTTC.

The chain combines TRBV5-1 with TRBJ2-3; a possible D gene is TRBD1 (5 bases). CDR1 and CDR2 (germline): SGHRS, YFSETQ. This CDR3 has 14 residues. Trimming pared 0 bases from V and 1 base from J, leaving 6 bases between. The CDR3 is CASSLVQGTDTQYF. The CDR3 coding sequence is TGCGCCAGCAGCTTGGTACAGGGCACAGATACGCAGTATTTT.

This sequence joins TRBV19 and TRBJ1-3; D is ambiguous. CDR1 is LNHDA and CDR2 is SQIVND in the germline V gene (reference sequence). Trimming pared 7 bases from V and 0 bases from J, leaving 10 bases between. The length of the CDR3 is 14 residues. As DNA, the CDR3 is TGTGCCAGTAATCCCGGAGGCTCTGGAAACACCATATATTTT. It codes for CASNPGGSGNTIYF.

The chain uses TRBV29-1 and TRBJ2-5, with TRBD2 matching over 9 bases. Germline V CDR1 and CDR2: SQVTM, ANQGSEA. This CDR3 contains 23 residues. The V and J ends lost 7 bases and 5 bases, in that order; junction bases with no gene match: 38. In DNA, the CDR3 is TGCAGCGCGAATATACTTACCACTTACGAGGTGTTAGCGGGAGTCGTGGCTTCGGAGACCCAGTACTTC. It specifies CSANILTTYEVLAGVVASETQYF.

The J gene is TRBJ2-3, the V gene TRBV7-9; D is perhaps TRBD1 (6 bases). Germline V gene sequence: CDR1 SEHNR, CDR2 FQNEAQ (reference sequence). V was clipped by 3 bases and J by 5 bases, with 12 bases between them. This CDR3 comprises 14 residues. CDR3 amino acids: CASSFLQGRDTQYF. The CDR3 coding sequence is TGTGCCAGCAGCTTCCTACAGGGTCGAGATACGCAGTATTTT. The whole variable domain, remainder taken from reference TRBV7-9 and TRBJ2-3, is DTGVSQNPRHKITKRGQNVTFRCDPISEHNRLYWYRQTLGQGPEFLTYFQNEAQLEKSRLLSDRFSAERPKGSFSTLEIQRTEQGDSAMYLCASSFLQGRDTQYFGPGTRLTVL.

The chain carries TRBV5-5 and TRBJ1-1, with 8 bases aligning to TRBD1. The ends lost 4 bases at V and 1 base at J; junction bases unmatched: 21. The CDR3 is made up of 20 amino acids. From germline, CDR1 is SGHKS and CDR2 YYEKEE (reference sequence). The DNA for the CDR3 is TGTGCCAGCAGCCGAAAATGGGGACAGGCGACACTACTTCCGAACACTGAAGCTTTCTTT. It codes for CASSRKWGQATLLPNTEAFF. The full variable domain, with the rest looked up from reference TRBV5-5 and TRBJ1-1, is DAGVTQSPTHLIKTRGQQVTLRCSPISGHKSVSWYQQVLGQGPQFIFQYYEKEERGRGNFPDRFSARQFPNYSSELNVNALLLGDSALYLCASSRKWGQATLLPNTEAFFGQGTRLTVV.

The chain carries TRBV7-9 and TRBJ2-5; possible D gene TRBD1, 5 bases. Trimming stripped 3 bases from V and 5 bases from J, with 19 bases between. Germline values: CDR1 SEHNR, CDR2 FQNEAQ (reference sequence). This CDR3 region has 16 residues. DNA for the CDR3: TGTGCCAGCAGCTTGGGTCACAGGTCCCAGGGCGAGACCCAGTACTTC. Translated, it gives CASSLGHRSQGETQYF.

This clone was found once. This chain links TRBV27 with TRBJ2-7; 11 bases agree with TRBD1. The CDR3 has 14 amino acids. V gave up 7 bases and J gave up 4 bases; unmatched junction bases: 6. Germline V gene sequence: CDR1 MNHEY, CDR2 SMNVEV (reference sequence). The CDR3 DNA reads TGTGCCAGCACGTCCTGGGACAGGGGGTACGAGCAGTACTTC. It is translated as CASTSWDRGYEQYF.

The V gene is TRBV10-1, the J gene TRBJ2-1; 7 positions agree with TRBD2. Germline V CDR1 and CDR2: WNHNN, SYGVQD (reference sequence). The CDR3 is 14 residues long. Trimming at V came to 5 bases and at J to 4 bases, leaving 5 bases not matched to a gene. This CDR3 is CASSSSGIYNEQFF. The CDR3 bases are TGCGCCAGCAGTTCAAGCGGGATATACAATGAGCAGTTCTTC.

The table lists this clone with a few counts. V and J are TRBV6-5 and TRBJ2-7; weak D call: TRBD1 (6 bases). The CDR3 length is 16 residues. The V end was cut by 0 bases, the J end by 3 bases, with 15 bases between. Germline-derived CDR1 and CDR2 are MNHEY and SVGAGI. CDR3 bases: TGTGCCAGCAGTTACTCGATAACGGGACACCTCTACGAGCAGTACTTC. Translation gives CASSYSITGHLYEQYF.

The V call is TRBV6-1, the J call TRBJ2-1; 11 bases match TRBD2. The CDR3 sequence is 15 residues long. With V trimmed by 1 base and J by 10 bases, 6 bases remained unmatched. Germline CDR1 reads MNHNS; CDR2 reads SASEGT. CDR3 bases: TGTGCCAGCAGTGAAGAACTAGCGGGAGTTAGGGAGCAGTTCTTC. Amino acid sequence: CASSEELAGVREQFF.

The chain carries TRBV6-4 and TRBJ2-2; 14 positions agree with TRBD2. The CDR3 sequence is 16 residues long. V shed 2 bases and J 6 bases; nucleotides not matched to a gene: 2. Per germline, CDR1 MRHNA and CDR2 SNTAGT. CDR3 sequence: CASSDQGLAGAGELFF. The DNA for the CDR3 is TGTGCCAGCAGTGACCAGGGACTAGCGGGAGCCGGGGAGCTGTTTTTT.

This clone was counted a few times. The chain is built from TRBV7-9 and TRBJ1-1, with D possibly matching TRBD1 (5 bases). The ends were cut back, 1 base at V and 0 bases at J, with 9 bases in the middle. In germline, CDR1 is SEHNR, CDR2 FQNEAQ (reference sequence). CDR3 size: 15 residues. The chain's CDR3 is CASSLEARVNTEAFF. In DNA form, the CDR3 reads TGTGCCAGCAGCTTAGAGGCCAGGGTGAACACTGAAGCTTTCTTT.

The rearrangement links TRBV27 to TRBJ2-5, with 7 bases that match TRBD1. The CDR3 totals 13 residues. V shed 5 bases and J 4 bases; nucleotides not matched to a gene: 4. The germline V gene encodes CDR1 MNHEY and CDR2 SMNVEV (reference sequence). The CDR3 bases are TGTGCCAGCAGTAAGACAGGGCGAGAGACCCAGTACTTC. It translates to CASSKTGRETQYF.

The chain uses TRBV6-5 and TRBJ2-7; 14 positions agree with TRBD2. Germline V gene lookup returns CDR1 MNHEY and CDR2 SVGAGI. This CDR3 contains 13 residues. V lost 4 bases, J lost 7 bases, and 0 bases stayed unmatched. CDR3 in amino acids: CASSWTSGREQYF. In DNA form, the CDR3 reads TGTGCCAGCAGTTGGACTAGCGGGAGGGAGCAGTACTTC.